The present T cell receptor beta chain was sequenced within a study of glioma-infiltrating T cells after dendritic cell vaccination. Assay used: immunoSEQ multiplex PCR; TCRdb lists only in-frame clones, some missing. The table shows approximately 22,000 clones, with 70% to 80% occurring only once. There are 16 residues in the CDR3. V gave up 5 bases and J gave up 5 bases, with 20 bases separating them. Germline CDR1 reads SGHTA; CDR2 reads FQGNSA. This receptor was taken from a human donor with glioblastoma. The sequencing used blood, collected before dendritic cell vaccination. The chain carries TRBV7-2 and TRBJ2-3, with D maybe TRBD2 (6 bases). The CDR3 sequence: CASSPTERVLGDTQYF. The CDR3 bases are TGTGCCAGCAGCCCCACCGAGCGGGTGCTTGGAGATACGCAGTATTTT.